The TCR beta chain described here comes from a study of blood T cell repertoires in COVID-19. Across the study: From T cells, B-cell-depleted T cells, or PBMCs came the material, which was cDNA or gDNA.

Clinical history reported by participants formed the basis on which cohorts were assigned. V lost 1 base, J lost 5 bases, and 9 bases stayed unmatched. From germline, CDR1 is SGHDN and CDR2 FVKESK. The CDR3 runs 18 residues. In the authors' methods: Estimation of nucleated cell counts was performed using reference gene primer amplification. Libraries were prepared by immunoSEQ multiplex PCR; TCRdb keeps only in-frame clonotypes and omits some of them. V and J calls and clone size are copied from that table; D and trimming were computed from the DNA. The sample lists a few hundred thousand clones; 85% were seen once.

The V gene is TRBV14, the J gene TRBJ2-2; the match to TRBD2 covers 11 bases. Sample: PBMCs or T cells enriched from blood (not recorded which). This clonotype was obtained from a man between 35 and 55 years old who had recovered from COVID-19. The CDR3 DNA sequence: TGTGCCAGCAGCCAAGGGTATTCTAGCGGGAGGATGACCGGGGAGCTGTTTTTT. Protein sequence: CASSQGYSSGRMTGELFF.